This is a list of T cell receptor beta chains from one sample in a study of radiotherapy plus CTLA-4 blockade in lung cancer. Sequencing was performed with immunoSEQ multiplex PCR; in TCRdb, only in-frame clones are kept and a portion is missing. The sample gives around 90,000 clones, around four fifths of which show up once; 0.65% to 1% is in the top ten. The input for sequencing was peripheral blood, taken from a patient treated with radiotherapy plus ipilimumab. The source is a human donor with non-small cell lung cancer who had stable disease on radiotherapy plus ipilimumab. Each CDR3 is given with its conserved first and last residue. The D gene is left open where the match is weak. A clone size is listed for some rows: how often the clone was seen (once, few, many), or a class if it is expanded.

size	V	D	J	CDR3	DNA
NA	TRBV5-1	NA	TRBJ1-1	CASSPGLVNTEAFF	TGCGCCAGCAGCCCGGGACTAGTGAACACTGAAGCTTTCTTT
NA	TRBV5-1	TRBD1	TRBJ1-5	CASSVGQGDQPQHF	TGCGCCAGCAGCGTGGGACAGGGGGATCAGCCCCAGCATTTT
NA	TRBV10-3	TRBD2	TRBJ2-2	CAISDNSLAALGTGELFF	TGTGCCATCAGTGATAACTCACTAGCGGCCCTCGGCACCGGGGAGCTGTTTTTT
once	TRBV28	TRBD1	TRBJ2-5	CASSEDRGLQGTQYF	TGTGCCAGCAGTGAGGACAGGGGCCTTCAGGGGACCCAGTACTTC
few	TRBV7-8	NA	TRBJ1-2	CASSLARGYGYTF	TGTGCCAGCAGCTTAGCGAGGGGATATGGCTACACCTTC
NA	TRBV19	NA	TRBJ1-5	CASSEHQRNQPQHF	TGTGCCAGTAGTGAACACCAGCGGAATCAGCCCCAGCATTTT
NA	TRBV7-3	NA	TRBJ2-3	CASSSSGTDTQYF	TGTGCCAGCAGCTCCTCAGGGACAGATACGCAGTATTTT
NA	TRBV30	NA	TRBJ2-1	CAWKEGYGQIHIDEQFF	TGTGCCTGGAAAGAAGGGTACGGGCAGATCCACATTGATGAGCAGTTCTTC
NA	TRBV5-1	TRBD2	TRBJ2-1	CASSLGGLAGVQVLNEQFF	TGCGCCAGCAGCTTGGGAGGACTAGCGGGGGTCCAGGTTCTGAATGAGCAGTTCTTC
few	TRBV7-9	TRBD1	TRBJ1-6	CASSPGQVGSPLHF	TGTGCCAGCAGCCCCGGACAGGTCGGCTCACCCCTCCACTTT
few	TRBV19	NA	TRBJ1-4	CASTLDGATNEKLFF	TGTGCCAGTACCTTAGACGGAGCAACTAATGAAAAACTGTTTTTT
NA	TRBV10-1	NA	TRBJ1-6	CASSESRGGPLHF	TGCGCCAGCAGTGAGTCGCGGGGCGGACCCCTCCACTTT
few	TRBV21-1	NA	TRBJ1-1	CASSAPYREVGNTEAFF	TGTGCCAGCAGCGCGCCGTACAGGGAGGTAGGGAACACTGAAGCTTTCTTT
once	TRBV6-5	TRBD1	TRBJ1-2	CAMLQGADGYTF	TGTGCCATGCTACAGGGGGCTGATGGCTACACCTTC
NA	TRBV7-9	NA	TRBJ2-5	CASSSGTLERGQYF	TGTGCCAGCAGCTCCGGGACGCTGGAGAGGGGCCAGTACTTC
NA	TRBV9	TRBD1	TRBJ1-2	CASSGDRVGFYGYTF	TGTGCCAGCAGCGGCGACAGGGTGGGCTTTTATGGCTACACCTTC
NA	TRBV5-1	TRBD1	TRBJ1-6	CASSTTGDNSPLHF	TGCGCCAGCAGCACAACAGGGGATAATTCACCCCTCCACTTT
NA	TRBV7-9	TRBD1	TRBJ2-7	CASSLGDRGNEQYF	TGTGCCAGCAGCTTAGGGGACAGGGGAAACGAGCAGTACTTC
NA	TRBV9	NA	TRBJ2-7	CASSVGVLTYEQYF	TGTGCCAGCAGCGTAGGGGTTTTAACCTACGAGCAGTACTTC
NA	TRBV7-9	NA	TRBJ2-1	CASKDRGDNEQFF	TGTGCCAGCAAGGACAGAGGAGACAATGAGCAGTTCTTC
NA	TRBV10-1	NA	TRBJ1-1	CASSESGRAKEAFF	NA
NA	TRBV25-1	NA	TRBJ1-1	CASRDVNTEAFF	TGTGCCAGCAGAGATGTGAACACTGAAGCTTTCTTT
NA	TRBV25-1	NA	TRBJ2-7	CASSSVPTNYEQYF	TGTGCCAGCTCCTCAGTGCCAACAAACTACGAGCAGTACTTC
NA	TRBV2	NA	TRBJ1-1	CASRDGTLTTEAFF	TGTGCCAGCAGGGATGGGACCCTAACCACTGAAGCTTTCTTT
NA	TRBV2	NA	TRBJ1-2	CASSEAFGGYTF	TGTGCCAGCAGTGAGGCGTTCGGGGGCTACACCTTC
NA	TRBV7-2	NA	TRBJ1-5	CASRIDTSNQPQHF	TGTGCCAGCAGGATCGACACCAGCAATCAGCCCCAGCATTTT
NA	TRBV11-2	NA	TRBJ1-1	CASSLEFGRKNTEAFF	TGTGCCAGCAGCTTAGAGTTTGGAAGGAAGAACACTGAAGCTTTCTTT
NA	TRBV5-4	NA	TRBJ1-1	CASSFAGWGTEAFF	TGTGCCAGCAGCTTCGCGGGTTGGGGCACTGAAGCTTTCTTT
NA	TRBV30	NA	TRBJ1-2	CAWTLSGYGYTF	TGTGCCTGGACCCTTTCTGGGTATGGCTACACCTTC
NA	TRBV18	TRBD1	TRBJ1-4	CASSPGTGDGKLFF	TGTGCCAGCTCACCTGGGACAGGGGATGGAAAACTGTTTTTT
NA	TRBV25-1	NA	TRBJ1-1	CASSEGRTEAFF	TGTGCCAGCAGTGAGGGGCGCACTGAAGCTTTCTTT
NA	TRBV9	NA	TRBJ1-3	CASSVDPDTGNTIYF	TGTGCCAGCAGCGTAGATCCGGATACTGGAAACACCATATATTTT
NA	TRBV5-1	TRBD1	TRBJ2-7	CASRQSGTGDNEQYF	TGCGCCAGCAGGCAATCCGGGACAGGGGACAACGAGCAGTACTTC
NA	TRBV4-2	TRBD1	TRBJ1-5	CASRSHAQGEDQPQHF	TGTGCCAGCAGATCCCATGCTCAGGGGGAGGATCAGCCCCAGCATTTT
NA	TRBV4-2	NA	TRBJ2-7	CASSQDSYEQYF	TGTGCCAGCAGCCAGGATTCCTACGAGCAGTACTTC
NA	TRBV4-1	NA	TRBJ1-3	CASSQDWVLGNTIYF	TGCGCCAGCAGCCAGGACTGGGTGCTCGGAAACACCATATATTTT
NA	TRBV6-1	NA	TRBJ1-6	CASSPGPHNSPLHF	TGTGCCAGCAGTCCGGGTCCTCATAATTCACCCCTCCACTTT
NA	TRBV10-2	NA	TRBJ2-7	CASVGTSSSYEQYF	TGCGCCAGCGTCGGGACTTCTAGCTCCTACGAGCAGTACTTC
NA	TRBV28	TRBD1	TRBJ1-2	CASRSRQGLSWGYTF	TGTGCCAGCAGGTCAAGACAGGGGCTCTCCTGGGGCTACACCTTC
NA	TRBV2	TRBD2	TRBJ2-3	CASSEEGLAGGRNTQYF	TGTGCCAGCAGTGAGGAAGGACTAGCGGGGGGGCGAAATACGCAGTATTTT
NA	TRBV7-9	TRBD1	TRBJ1-3	CASSLAGQVGNTIYF	TGTGCCAGCAGCTTAGCGGGACAGGTTGGAAACACCATATATTTT
NA	TRBV10-2	TRBD2	TRBJ2-3	CASSEPSGGRGDTQYF	TGCGCCAGCAGTGAGCCTTCGGGGGGGCGGGGAGATACGCAGTATTTT
NA	TRBV7-9	NA	TRBJ1-1	CASSLALGPGTEAFF	TGTGCCAGCAGCTTAGCCCTGGGCCCCGGCACTGAAGCTTTCTTT
NA	TRBV29-1	NA	TRBJ2-3	CSVLRVGVEAGTQYF	TGCAGCGTACTCCGGGTTGGGGTAGAAGCGGGTACGCAGTATTTT
NA	TRBV28	TRBD2	TRBJ2-7	CASVTSGNKYEQYF	TGTGCCAGTGTGACTAGCGGGAATAAGTACGAGCAGTACTTC
once	TRBV28	NA	TRBJ1-3	CASSFRGGGNTIYF	TGTGCCAGCAGTTTCCGGGGCGGAGGAAACACCATATATTTT
NA	TRBV5-1	NA	TRBJ2-1	CASSLVDEQFF	TGCGCCAGCAGCTTGGTTGATGAGCAGTTCTTC
NA	TRBV9	TRBD2	TRBJ2-7	CASSVVPAGVYEQYF	TGTGCCAGCAGCGTAGTACCAGCGGGGGTGTACGAGCAGTACTTC
NA	TRBV15	NA	TRBJ1-3	CATSRGTTGNTIYF	TGTGCCACCAGCAGGGGGACCACTGGAAACACCATATATTTT
NA	TRBV10-2	TRBD1	TRBJ1-2	CASSDGTGGYGYTF	TGCGCCAGCAGTGATGGGACAGGGGGGTATGGCTACACCTTC
NA	TRBV28	NA	TRBJ1-1	CAGGRDEAFF	TGTGCCGGGGGGCGGGATGAAGCTTTCTTT